Listed here are 18 T cell receptor beta chains from one sample, sequenced in a study of tumor-infiltrating lymphocytes in primary liver carcinoma. Making TCR beta cDNA involved 400 to 600 ng total RNA and a constant-region primer. Construction of TCR beta libraries relied on three successive nested multiplex PCR rounds employing slightly modified ARM-PCR. The first two PCR rounds, roughly 9 cycles each, used TRBV1-TRBV30 forward primers and a C-beta reverse primer. TCRdb passed the multiplex PCR reads through MiXCR, listing each CDR3 protein once. The sample yields 150,000 to 200,000 distinct CDR3 sequences, around three fifths seen once. Alongside blood RNA obtained from unsorted whole blood, germline DNA was also extracted. The sequenced sample consisted of peripheral blood. The receptor source for this set is a woman aged 60-70 years with primary liver carcinoma and hepatitis B virus infection.

Turning to this clonotype: Sequence at one end of the junction differs from germline and may be a read error. The chain is built from TRBV11-2 and TRBJ1-3; D remains ambiguous. Germline V lookup: CDR1 SGHAT, CDR2 FQNNGV. The CDR3 has 12 amino acids. CDR3 region: CASSHSGITIYF. The DNA of the CDR3 is TGTGCGAGCAGCCACAGTGGAATCACCATATATTTT.

About this clonotype: A much bigger clone sits one base away, suggesting this may be a read error. The rearrangement joins TRBV28 to TRBJ2-5; D remains ambiguous. The CDR3 is 18 residues long. CDR1 MDHEN and CDR2 SYDVKM come from the germline V gene. V gave up 4 bases and J gave up 5 bases, with 26 bases separating them. This chain's CDR3 is CASSSGKHITYRTETQYF. The CDR3 coding sequence is TGTGCCAGCAGTTCAGGCAAGCACATCACCTATCGAACGGAGACCCAGTACTTC.

The chain employs TRBV29-1 and TRBJ2-3; D gene ambiguous. The germline V and J ends were trimmed by 6 bases and 4 bases, with 11 bases remaining between them. This CDR3 region has 12 residues. Germline V gives CDR1 SQVTM, CDR2 ANQGSEA. CDR3 sequence: CSVVSEADTQYF. The DNA for the CDR3 is TGCAGCGTCGTGAGTGAGGCAGATACGCAGTATTTT.

Of note for this clonotype: This CDR3 fails to terminate in the conserved phenylalanine or tryptophan, so it likely reflects a read error. The J gene is TRBJ2-5, the V gene TRBV11-2; D ambiguous. CDR3 length: 11 amino acids. CDR1 is SGHAT, CDR2 FQNNGV, per germline. Trimming pared 6 bases from V and 5 bases from J, leaving 7 bases between. CDR3 in amino acids: CASSLLETQYS. CDR3 DNA: TGTGCCAGCAGTTTACTCGAGACCCAGTACTCC.

This clonotype was recorded once. Since a much larger clone is just one base distant, this may be a read error. The chain recombines TRBV4-1 with TRBJ2-2; 8 bases are a match to TRBD2. Trimming took 1 base from V and 6 from J; bases not matched to a gene: 13. This CDR3 region has 18 residues. CDR1 MGHRA and CDR2 YSYEKL come from the germline V gene. CDR3 sequence: CASSQVSMGLGSPGELFF. The CDR3, as DNA: TGCGCCAGCAGCCAAGTAAGTATGGGACTAGGATCACCCGGGGAGCTGTTTTTT.

This clonotype was seen ten or more times. The chain links TRBV11-3 to TRBJ2-5, with D perhaps TRBD2 (7 bases). Looked up from germline, CDR1 is SGHNT and CDR2 is YENEEA. Between the trimmed V and J ends, which lost 6 bases and 10 bases, there was a span of 15 bases. The CDR3 sequence is 12 residues long. The CDR3 region has the DNA TGTGCCAGCAGGTCCCAGGGAGGGGGCCAGTACTTC. Translating it yields CASRSQGGGQYF.

As concerns this clonotype: This may come from a read error, since a much larger clone is one base off. The rearrangement uses TRBV6-1 and TRBJ2-3, with 8 bases that match TRBD1. Germline CDR1 MNHNS, CDR2 SASEGT. The CDR3 loop spans 14 amino acids. V trimming: 8 bases; J trimming: 8 bases; junction bases outside the gene matches: 12. The CDR3, as DNA: TGTGCCAGCCGTGGGGACAGGCCAGGGAGTACGCAGTATTTT. This encodes CASRGDRPGSTQYF.

Regarding this clonotype: The germline gene is not matched at one end of the junction; a read error may be the cause. J is TRBJ1-1 and V is TRBV7-8; maybe TRBD1 (5 bases). The CDR3 has 13 residues. CDR1 and CDR2 (germline): SGHVS, FQNEAQ. The CDR3 nucleotides read TGTGCCGGCAGCTTTAAGGGGAGCTCTGAAGCTTTCTTT. The encoded protein is CAGSFKGSSEAFF.

CDR3 sequence (DNA): TGTGCCAGCAGCGGGGGACTAGATGGGGTGAATGAGCAGTTCTTC. Translated, it gives CASSGGLDGVNEQFF. The chain is built from TRBV9 and TRBJ2-1, with 8 bases aligning to TRBD2. CDR3 length: 15 residues. Looked up from germline, CDR1 is SGDLS and CDR2 is YYNGEE. V lost 3 bases and J lost 7; bases outside the gene matches: 9.

A word on this clonotype: A much larger clone is a single base away; this may be a read error. The chain links TRBV12-5 to TRBJ2-3; D perhaps matches TRBD1 (6 bases). The CDR3 consists of 17 residues. In germline, CDR1 is LGHNT, CDR2 FRNRAP. The CDR3 region has the DNA TGTGCTGGTGGAAGGTTTCCAGGTCTAGGGGGTACAGATACGCAGTATTTT. Its translation is CAGGRFPGLGGTDTQYF.

In this sample, this clonotype turned up many times. The chain joins TRBV4-1 to TRBJ1-6; 11 bases align to TRBD1. Germline V gene lookup returns CDR1 MGHRA and CDR2 YSYEKL. V dropped 0 bases and J dropped 9; count of bases not matched to a gene: 4. The CDR3 has 16 amino acids. The CDR3, as DNA: TGCGCCAGCAGCCAAGAACCGGGACAGGGGGGTTCACCCCTCCACTTT. It yields the protein CASSQEPGQGGSPLHF.

Regarding this clonotype: A junction boundary mismatches the germline segment, possibly from a read error. This rearrangement joins TRBV6-1 to TRBJ2-1; D uncertain. The CDR3 consists of 15 residues. The germline V gene has CDR1 MNHNS and CDR2 SASEGT. The CDR3 spells CASSVLSSSYNEQFF. The CDR3 nucleotides read TGTGCTAGCAGTGTCCTTAGCAGCTCCTACAATGAGCAGTTCTTC.

Ten or more counts support this clonotype. CDR3 sequence (DNA): TGTGCCAGCAGTTACTCAGGGGGGAGGTATGGCTACACCTTC. As protein: CASSYSGGRYGYTF. The chain carries TRBV6-5 and TRBJ1-2; possible D gene TRBD1, 6 bases. The V end was cut by 0 bases, the J end by 5 bases, with 10 bases between. The CDR3 consists of 14 residues. Germline V gene data show CDR1 as MNHEY and CDR2 as SVGAGI.

This clonotype has a handful of counts. This chain uses TRBV7-9 with TRBJ1-1; 10 bases match TRBD1. Germline trimming cut 1 base from V and 3 bases from J; bases unmatched to any gene: 5. CDR1 is SEHNR and CDR2 is FQNEAQ in the germline V gene (reference sequence). The CDR3 covers 16 residues. In DNA form, the CDR3 reads TGTGCCAGCAGCTTAGGACAGGGGGCGGCGTACACTGAAGCTTTCTTT. It translates to CASSLGQGAAYTEAFF.

This chain joins TRBV7-3 and TRBJ1-1; D is undetermined. Germline V gives CDR1 SGHTA, CDR2 FQGTGA. This CDR3 is built from 13 residues. V lost 4 bases and J lost 7, with 13 bases in between. CDR3 nucleotides: TGTGCCAGCAGCTCAGGCAGGAATAGTGAAGCTTTCTTT. Translated, it gives CASSSGRNSEAFF. The full variable domain, with the rest looked up from reference TRBV7-3 and TRBJ1-1, is GAGVSQTPSNKVTEKGKYVELRCDPISGHTALYWYRQSLGQGPEFLIYFQGTGAADDSGLPNDRFFAVRPEGSVSTLKIQRTERGDSAVYLCASSSGRNSEAFFGQGTRLTVV.

In the case of this clonotype: A much larger clone sits a single nucleotide away, making a read error possible. The chain joins TRBV24-1 to TRBJ2-3, with 8 bases that match TRBD1. The V and J ends lost 3 bases and 0 bases, in that order; junction bases with no gene match: 7. CDR3 length: 17 residues. Germline V gives CDR1 KGHDR, CDR2 SFDVKD. The CDR3 loop is CATSDLHRGDSTDTQYF. CDR3 sequence (DNA): TGTGCCACCAGTGATCTCCACAGGGGGGATAGCACAGATACGCAGTATTTT.

In the case of this clonotype: One end of the junction is discordant with germline, which a read error may explain. The V gene is TRBV7-8, the J gene TRBJ2-3; the D gene is possibly TRBD1 (5 bases). The CDR3 is 14 amino acids. Germline values: CDR1 SGHVS, CDR2 FQNEAQ. Here the CDR3 DNA reads TGTGCCAGCAGCTTGGGCGGCAGCACAGGTACGCAGTATTTT. This encodes CASSLGGSTGTQYF.

Note on this clonotype: This could be a read error, since a much larger clone is one nucleotide away. The chain combines TRBV12-3 or TRBV12-4 with TRBJ1-1; D ambiguous. This CDR3 is 11 amino acids long. Written as DNA, the CDR3 is TGTTCCAGCAGTTATAGCACTGAAGCTTTCTTT. Protein sequence: CSSSYSTEAFF.